This T cell receptor (beta chain) was recorded in a study of shared clonotypes between healthy human individuals. The junction had 14 bases not matched to a gene; V was cut back by 10 bases and J by 4 bases. The germline CDR1 and CDR2 sequences are ENHRY and SYGVKD. CDR3 length: 15 residues. Study results and limitations: Although depth was large, rarefaction showed that sequencing of the sorted subsets was incomplete. Of the naive CD4 clonotypes, around 5.2% were shared across a handful of donors.

Here immunoSEQ multiplex PCR was the method, and the copy in TCRdb shows in-frame clones only, minus some. The sample carries approximately 1.1 million clones, 75% to 85% recorded once. To note about this clone: The antigen remains undetermined.

This chain uses TRBV10-3 with TRBJ2-5; TRBD2 aligns across 8 bases. This clonotype was sampled from a man between 18 and 29 years old in good health. Some clones in this sample may be carry-over from other donors' samples. The specimen sequenced was memory CD4+ T cells from PBMCs. The subset was: CD45RA-negative fraction. The CDR3 is CATTLGSGTVETQYF. CDR3 nucleotides: TGTGCCACCACCCTCGGTAGCGGGACGGTAGAGACCCAGTACTTC.